This T cell receptor (beta chain) was retrieved from a study of cytomegalovirus exposure and HLA in healthy donors. The V and J ends lost 3 bases and 7 bases respectively, with 19 bases between them. The germline gives CDR1 LNHDA, CDR2 SQIVND (reference sequence). There are 15 residues in the CDR3. The PCR was carried out with 60 Vbeta primers and 13 Jbeta primers. Method: immunoSEQ multiplex PCR; TCRdb's copy keeps in-frame clones and lacks some. The repertoire includes around 140,000 clones, 80% of them detected once, and over 2% sits in the top ten. This chain uses TRBV19 with TRBJ2-7; D is unclear. The receptor's source is a man aged 45-65 years in good health and CMV-seronegative. Sample: PBMCs. This CDR3 is CASSMLGAVGSEQYF. The CDR3 nucleotides are TGTGCCAGTAGTATGCTCGGAGCTGTTGGGTCAGAGCAGTACTTC.